The T cell receptor (beta chain) under discussion was sequenced for a study of T cells in Graves' hyperthyroidism and ophthalmopathy. Amplification of TCR beta CDR3 regions used RNA as the template. The HTBI primer set served for first-round RT-PCR of the TCR CDR3. TCRdb reanalysed the multiplex PCR reads using MiXCR and keeps one entry per CDR3 protein. The sample has over 650,000 distinct CDR3 sequences; just under 45% are singletons. Study-wide points: Most clonotypes that expanded in the thyroid above 0.001 also showed up in blood.

This clonotype was seen a few times. Its target is unknown. This clonotype was obtained from an adult man with Graves' disease, either hyperthyroidism or ophthalmopathy (not recorded which). What was sequenced was peripheral blood or thyroid tissue (not recorded which).

CDR3 nucleotides: TGTGCCAGTAGTATGATGGGGACCCTCAATCAGCCCCAGCATTTT. As protein: CASSMMGTLNQPQHF. The J gene is TRBJ1-5, the V gene TRBV19; D may be TRBD1 (5 bases). This CDR3 is 15 amino acids long. The V end lost 3 bases, the J end lost 3 bases, and 12 bases lay between the germline ends. Germline V CDR1 and CDR2: LNHDA, SQIVND (reference sequence).